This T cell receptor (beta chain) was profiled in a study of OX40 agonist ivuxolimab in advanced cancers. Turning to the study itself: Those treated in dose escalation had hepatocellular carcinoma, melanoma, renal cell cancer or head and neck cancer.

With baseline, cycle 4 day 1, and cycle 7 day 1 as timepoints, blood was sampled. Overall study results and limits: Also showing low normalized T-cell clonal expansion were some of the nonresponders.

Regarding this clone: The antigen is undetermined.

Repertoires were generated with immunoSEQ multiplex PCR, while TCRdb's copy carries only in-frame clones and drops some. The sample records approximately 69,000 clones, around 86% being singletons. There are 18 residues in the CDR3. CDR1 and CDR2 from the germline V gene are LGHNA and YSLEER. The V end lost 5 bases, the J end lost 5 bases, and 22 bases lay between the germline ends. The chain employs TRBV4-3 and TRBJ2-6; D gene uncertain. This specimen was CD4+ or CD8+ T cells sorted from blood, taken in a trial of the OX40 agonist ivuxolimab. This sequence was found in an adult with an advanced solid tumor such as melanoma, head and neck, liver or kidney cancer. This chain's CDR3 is CASSNTKASQSRANVLTF. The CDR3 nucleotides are TGCGCCAGCAGCAATACAAAGGCGTCACAAAGTCGGGCCAACGTCCTGACTTTC.